This TCR beta chain appears in the sequencing data of a study of T-cell memory formation after mild COVID-19. One entry per CDR3 protein, called by TCRdb with MiXCR from the 5' RACE reads. The sample yields about 160,000 distinct CDR3 sequences, roughly 31% seen once. CDR1 and CDR2 from the germline V gene are GTSNPN and SVGIG (reference sequence). V lost 3 bases to trimming and J lost 11 bases; unmatched junction nucleotides: 13. The CDR3 has 14 residues. The receptor was derived from an adult woman who had mild COVID-19 (a few samples of this study predate the infection). Cell type and time point are not known. Sequencing was carried out using PBMCs or a T cell subset sorted from them (not recorded which). The V call is TRBV30, the J call TRBJ1-5; 7 bases align to TRBD1. The CDR3 DNA follows: TGTGCCTGGAGCCTACCTCGACAGGGCATGGCCCAGCATTTT. It specifies CAWSLPRQGMAQHF.